Listed below are T cell receptor beta chains from one sample, sequenced in a study of shared clonotypes between healthy human individuals. The assay was immunoSEQ multiplex PCR, and TCRdb's table has in-frame clones only and misses some. The table has 2 million to 3 million clones, 80% to 95% seen once. The specimen sequenced was naive CD4+ T cells from PBMCs. All receptors come from a man younger than 35 in good health. Some clones in this sample may be carry-over from other donors' samples. Both conserved end residues are part of each CDR3. The order of the fields is D gene, J gene, V gene, clone size, CDR3 protein, CDR3 DNA. The D gene is left open where the match is weak. The size entry is marked missing in some rows and otherwise reads once, few, many or a size class.

.,TRBJ2-2,TRBV7-9,.,CASIQNSNTGELFF,TGTGCCAGCATCCAGAATAGTAACACCGGGGAGCTGTTTTTT
TRBD1,TRBJ2-4,TRBV11-1,once,CASSAGTALAKNIQYF,TGTGCCAGCAGCGCCGGGACAGCACTAGCCAAAAACATTCAGTACTTC
.,TRBJ1-1,TRBV6-1,.,CASSRTSLGAFF,TGTGCCAGCAGCAGGACATCATTAGGAGCTTTCTTT
.,TRBJ2-7,TRBV7-9,.,CASSTAARLDEQYF,TGTGCCAGCAGCACCGCAGCGAGGCTCGACGAGCAGTACTTC
TRBD2,TRBJ2-1,TRBV18,.,CASSPIAGGAGNEQFF,TGTGCCAGCTCACCAATAGCGGGAGGGGCTGGCAATGAGCAGTTCTTC
.,TRBJ2-2,TRBV7-8,.,CASSPQHGSLNTGELFF,TGTGCCAGCAGCCCCCAACACGGCAGTCTAAACACCGGGGAGCTGTTTTTT
.,TRBJ1-1,TRBV19,.,CASSWGERAFF,TGTGCCAGTAGTTGGGGGGAAAGAGCTTTCTTT
TRBD1,TRBJ1-3,TRBV9,.,CASSGNWDRGSGNTIYF,TGTGCCAGCAGCGGCAATTGGGACAGGGGCTCTGGAAACACCATATATTTT
TRBD2,TRBJ2-3,TRBV30,.,CAWFPGLAGGPKTDTQYF,TGTGCCTGGTTTCCGGGACTAGCGGGAGGCCCCAAGACAGATACGCAGTATTTT
.,TRBJ2-7,TRBV28,.,CATRSARGFEQYF,TGTGCCACCAGATCAGCAAGGGGATTCGAGCAGTACTTC
.,TRBJ2-7,TRBV5-4,once,CASSLQQPYEQYF,TGTGCCAGCAGCTTGCAACAGCCCTACGAGCAGTACTTC
TRBD1,TRBJ2-3,TRBV28,.,CASRRQGAHISTDTQYF,TGTGCCAGCAGGCGGCAGGGGGCCCACATAAGCACAGATACGCAGTATTTT